This section outlines one TCR beta chain sequence together with its context. The antigen remains unidentified. Compared with germline, one end of the junction differs, possibly owing to a read error. The sample is drawn from a study of CD8+CD57+ T cells in acquired aplastic anemia. Whole-study results and caveats: The same twenty-nine CD8+ CDR3 sequences occurred in patients and in controls. Patients did not significantly differ from controls in CD8+ Simpson's diversity.

Patients sequenced had flow cytometry evidence of CD8+CD57+ cell expansion. No patient had been given any therapy when blood was sampled. Germline V lookup: CDR1 LGHDT, CDR2 YNNKEL (reference sequence). The CDR3 totals 17 residues. Investigators profiled TCR beta VDJ and CDR3 from genomic DNA template. TCRdb reanalysed the reads using MiXCR and keeps one entry per CDR3 protein. The sample carries approximately 150,000 distinct CDR3 sequences, around 48% recorded once. This sequence originates from a human donor with aplastic anemia. Sequences were obtained from sorted CD4+, CD8+, or CD8+CD57+ T cells (not recorded which) from PBMCs. The gene calls are TRBV3-1 and TRBJ1-6, with a possible D match to TRBD1 (6 bases). The CDR3 is CASSQGAGVNYNSPRHF. The CDR3 DNA sequence: TGTGCCAGCAGCCAAGGAGCAGGGGTGAACTATAATTCACCCCGCCACTTT. Full variable domain (remainder filled in from reference TRBV3-1 and TRBJ1-6): DTAVSQTPKYLVTQMGNDKSIKCEQNLGHDTMYWYKQDSKKFLKIMFSYNNKELIINETVPNRFSPKSPDKAHLNLHINSLELGDSAVYFCASSQGAGVNYNSPRHFGNGTRLTVT.